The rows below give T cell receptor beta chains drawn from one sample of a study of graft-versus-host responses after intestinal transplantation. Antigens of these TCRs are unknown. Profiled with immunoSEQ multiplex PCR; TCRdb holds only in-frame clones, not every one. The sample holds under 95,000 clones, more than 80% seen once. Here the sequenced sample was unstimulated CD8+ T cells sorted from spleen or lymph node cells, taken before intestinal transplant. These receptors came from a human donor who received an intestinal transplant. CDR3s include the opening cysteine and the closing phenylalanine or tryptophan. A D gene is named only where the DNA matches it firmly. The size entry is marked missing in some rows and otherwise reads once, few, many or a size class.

TGCGCCAGCAGCCAATTTACGGGAAGTTCCTACGAGCAGTACTTC,CASSQFTGSSYEQYF,TRBJ2-7,TRBV4-1,-,-
TGTGCCAGCAGCAGACAGGGGGCCAATGTAACACCCCTCCACTTT,CASSRQGANVTPLHF,TRBJ1-6,TRBV2,TRBD1,-
TGTGCCAGCAGTTTAGCGGCCGGCGGGGCCGGGGAGCTGTTTTTT,CASSLAAGGAGELFF,TRBJ2-2,TRBV27,-,-
TGTGCCAGCAGTGACGCAGGGGACCATAGCGAGCAGTACTTC,CASSDAGDHSEQYF,TRBJ2-7,TRBV6-1,-,few
TGTGCCAGCAGCCCCGGGGACAGCCTCTATGGCTACACCTTC,CASSPGDSLYGYTF,TRBJ1-2,TRBV7-9,TRBD1,-
TGTGCCAGCAGCGTAGACTATGACACTGAAGCTTTCTTT,CASSVDYDTEAFF,TRBJ1-1,TRBV9,-,-
TGTGCCAGCAGGTGGACTAGTTATGTAGATACGCAGTATTTT,CASRWTSYVDTQYF,TRBJ2-3,TRBV27,TRBD2,-
TGCAGCGGAGAGGACGGGGTGAAAAACACCATATATTTT,CSGEDGVKNTIYF,TRBJ1-3,TRBV29-1,-,few
TGTGCCAGCAGTTTATCAGGGGGCTACGAGCAGTACTTC,CASSLSGGYEQYF,TRBJ2-7,TRBV28,TRBD1,once
TGCGCCAGCAGCCAACTGGAGGATAGTGTGTATTCACCCCTCCACTTT,CASSQLEDSVYSPLHF,TRBJ1-6,TRBV4-3,-,-
TGTGCCAGCAGCTTAAGCGGACGCTACGAGCAGTACTTC,CASSLSGRYEQYF,TRBJ2-7,TRBV7-8,-,-
TGTGCCAGCAGTTTACCCAATGGCCAGCGGGGAACTCCCGTGGGGCGGTTCTTC,CASSLPNGQRGTPVGRFF,TRBJ2-1,TRBV28,TRBD2,-
TGTGCCAGCAGTTCGCCGGGACAGATGAATGAAAAACTGTTTTTT,CASSSPGQMNEKLFF,TRBJ1-4,TRBV13,TRBD1,-
TGTGCCAGCAGTTCCTATACTAGCGGGAGGGCCGGGGGGTTCTTC,CASSSYTSGRAGGFF,TRBJ2-1,TRBV28,TRBD2,-
TGTGCCAGCAGTGGGACAGCAAATGAAAAACTGTTTTTT,CASSGTANEKLFF,TRBJ1-4,TRBV6-1,-,-
TGTGCCAGCAGCCGAGCGGGGGTCGACGAGCAGTACTTC,CASSRAGVDEQYF,TRBJ2-7,TRBV27,TRBD2,-
TGTGCCAGCAGTGACCCCCTGACTATTCTCTACGAGCAGTACTTC,CASSDPLTILYEQYF,TRBJ2-7,TRBV6-1,-,once
TGTGCCAGCAGCGTAAGTCCCACTAGCTCCTCCTACGAGCAGTACTTC,CASSVSPTSSSYEQYF,TRBJ2-7,TRBV9,-,-
TGCGCCAGCAGCCAAGATTGGGAGACTCAGTACTTC,CASSQDWETQYF,TRBJ2-4,TRBV4-1,-,-
TGTGCCAGCAGCATCCGGGTCCTTAGCAATCAGCCCCAGCATTTT,CASSIRVLSNQPQHF,TRBJ1-5,TRBV21-1,-,-
TGTGCCAGCAGCGTATATGGACAGGGGGCTCGGAATGAGCAGTTCTTC,CASSVYGQGARNEQFF,TRBJ2-1,TRBV9,TRBD1,once
TGTGCCAGCAGTTTAAGCCGAGGCTCCTACAATGAGCAGTTCTTC,CASSLSRGSYNEQFF,TRBJ2-1,TRBV27,-,once
TGCGCCAGCAGCTTCGGGACAGGGTTATCCGAGCAGTACTTC,CASSFGTGLSEQYF,TRBJ2-7,TRBV5-1,TRBD1,-
TGTGCCAGCAGCTTAGATTCCCCTCACGACGGGAGCTCCTACGAGCAGTACTTC,CASSLDSPHDGSSYEQYF,TRBJ2-7,TRBV7-8,-,-
TGTGCCAGCAGCCAGGTAGCGGGAGGGCTGTCTCTCTACGAGCAGTACTTC,CASSQVAGGLSLYEQYF,TRBJ2-7,TRBV27,TRBD2,-
TGTGCCAGCAGTGCCCAACCACAGGGAGCAGATACGCAGTATTTT,CASSAQPQGADTQYF,TRBJ2-3,TRBV27,-,-
TGTGCCAGCAGCGAAAGAGACAATGAGCAGTTCTTC,CASSERDNEQFF,TRBJ2-1,TRBV9,-,-
TGTGCCAGCAGCTCCCCTCGGCGGGGGGAAGCGCCGGACGGGGACACCATATATTTT,CASSSPRRGEAPDGDTIYF,TRBJ1-3,TRBV7-8,-,-
TGTGCCAGCAGGACCCATCAGGGGCGCGAGGCCTACGAGCAGTACTTC,CASRTHQGREAYEQYF,TRBJ2-7,TRBV27,-,-
TGTGCCAGCAGCATAGGGGTCGAGCAGTACTTC,CASSIGVEQYF,TRBJ2-7,TRBV6-5,-,few
TGTGCCAGCAGTTTCAGGACAGGATATAATTCACCCCTCCACTTT,CASSFRTGYNSPLHF,TRBJ1-6,TRBV28,TRBD1,-
TGTGCCAGCAGTTCCTCCGCGCTTGGTGACATTCAGTACTTC,CASSSSALGDIQYF,TRBJ2-4,TRBV28,-,-
TGTGCCAGCAGCGCCAGCGGCACAGATACGCAGTATTTT,CASSASGTDTQYF,TRBJ2-3,TRBV6-4,-,once
TGTGCCAGTAGTATGGAAGGGGATGAGACCCAGTACTTC,CASSMEGDETQYF,TRBJ2-5,TRBV19,-,-
TGTGCCAGCAGCGTAGGGATGGATAGCGGGGGCAATGAGCAGTTCTTC,CASSVGMDSGGNEQFF,TRBJ2-1,TRBV9,TRBD2,once
TGTGCCAGCAGTTACCGACGGGACTACACTGAAGCTTTCTTT,CASSYRRDYTEAFF,TRBJ1-1,TRBV6-6,-,few
TGTGCCAGCAGCTTTTCCCCCCAGGGCGTTGTAACTGAAGCTTTCTTT,CASSFSPQGVVTEAFF,TRBJ1-1,TRBV5-4,-,few
TGTGCCAGCAGGCCCGGAGGGGAGAACACTGAAGCTTTCTTT,CASRPGGENTEAFF,TRBJ1-1,TRBV7-9,-,-
TGCGCCAGCAGCCAAGGGGAGGGGAGTAATTCACCCCTCCACTTT,CASSQGEGSNSPLHF,TRBJ1-6,TRBV4-1,-,-
TGCGCCAGCAGCCAGGGGGGGACGGGCAATCAGCCCCAGCATTTT,CASSQGGTGNQPQHF,TRBJ1-5,TRBV4-1,-,-
TGCGCCAGCAGCTTACAGGGGAATGAGCAGTTCTTC,CASSLQGNEQFF,TRBJ2-1,TRBV5-1,TRBD1,-
TGCGCCAGCAGCCAAGAGCTTGGGCGGGTAAATCAGCCCCAGCATTTT,CASSQELGRVNQPQHF,TRBJ1-5,TRBV4-1,-,-
TGTGCCAGCAGCTTAACGGCTAATGAAAAACTGTTTTTT,CASSLTANEKLFF,TRBJ1-4,TRBV13,-,-
TGTGCCAGCAGGGGGACAGGGGAGACCCAGTACTTC,CASRGTGETQYF,TRBJ2-5,TRBV6-1,TRBD1,-
TGTGCCAGCAGCGACGACGGTCTAGCTAACTATGGCTACACCTTC,CASSDDGLANYGYTF,TRBJ1-2,TRBV7-8,-,-
TGCGCCAGCAGCCAAGATACTAGCGGGAGCTACGAGCAGTACTTC,CASSQDTSGSYEQYF,TRBJ2-7,TRBV4-1,TRBD2,once
TGTGCCAGCAGTTTACAGGGTTCCTACAATGAGCAGTTCTTC,CASSLQGSYNEQFF,TRBJ2-1,TRBV27,-,-
TGCGCCAGCAGCTTCCTGACGACTAGCGGGGGCAATGAGCAGTTCTTC,CASSFLTTSGGNEQFF,TRBJ2-1,TRBV5-1,TRBD2,-
TGTGCCAGCAGCGACAGGGGCGGGTATAATTCACCCCTCCACTTT,CASSDRGGYNSPLHF,TRBJ1-6,TRBV6-6,TRBD1,few
TGCGCCAGCAGCTTAGCGGGAATTGACAATGAGCAGTTCTTC,CASSLAGIDNEQFF,TRBJ2-1,TRBV5-1,TRBD2,-